One and the same sample provided the 6 T cell receptor beta chains below, sequenced in a study of T cell repertoires in cytomegalovirus infection. MiXCR, run by TCRdb on the reads, gives a single entry per CDR3 protein. The data show a few hundred thousand distinct CDR3 sequences, with roughly 15% seen just once and 7% to 9.5% held by the top ten. The material sequenced was PBMCs. Every receptor here comes from a human donor in good health (CMV status not recorded). Some clones in this sample may be carry-over from other donors' samples.

This rearrangement joins TRBV6-2 or TRBV6-3 to TRBJ1-5, with D uncertain. The CDR3 spans 13 residues. Looked up from germline, CDR1 is MNHEY and CDR2 is SVGEGT. Trimming removed 8 bases from V and 3 bases from J, with 11 bases in between. The CDR3 protein is CASALGSNQPQHF. CDR3 coding DNA: TGTGCCAGCGCTCTAGGTTCCAATCAGCCCCAGCATTTT.

The chain employs TRBV2 and TRBJ2-5, with TRBD2 matching over 7 bases. V was pared by 6 bases and J by 0 bases, with 10 bases of the junction left unmatched. The CDR3 covers 16 residues. From germline, CDR1 is SNHLY and CDR2 FYNNEI. CDR3 sequence: CASSGDWGGYQETQYF. As DNA, the CDR3 is TGTGCCAGCAGCGGAGATTGGGGGGGGTACCAAGAGACCCAGTACTTC. The variable domain in full, completed from reference TRBV2 and TRBJ2-5, reads EPEVTQTPSHQVTQMGQEVILRCVPISNHLYFYWYRQILGQKVEFLVSFYNNEISEKSEIFDDQFSVERPDGSNFTLKIRSTKLEDSAMYFCASSGDWGGYQETQYFGPGTRLLVL.

The chain joins TRBV20-1 to TRBJ2-1; D is possibly TRBD1 or TRBD2 (5 bases each). Germline CDR1 reads DFQATT; CDR2 reads SNEGSKA (reference sequence). The CDR3 length is 14 residues. V lost 1 base and J 7 bases, leaving 14 bases between the germline ends. The CDR3 is CSARGGTIGNEQFF. CDR3 DNA: TGCAGTGCTAGAGGTGGGACGATTGGGAATGAGCAGTTCTTC.

This clonotype appeared many times. J is TRBJ1-1 and V is TRBV7-2, with D uncertain. Trimming shortened V by 2 bases and J by 3 bases, and 13 bases separated the two germline ends. The germline gives CDR1 SGHTA, CDR2 FQGNSA. The CDR3 has 15 amino acids. The CDR3 DNA is TGTGCCAGCAGCTTATATTTTATCACCTACACTGAAGCTTTCTTT. Amino acids: CASSLYFITYTEAFF.

In its sample, this clonotype was seen a few times. The J gene is TRBJ1-5, the V gene TRBV7-8, with 8 positions matching TRBD1. J gave up 3 bases and V 1 base, and 8 bases lay outside the gene matches. CDR1 and CDR2 (germline): SGHVS, FQNEAQ. The CDR3 has 17 amino acids. CDR3: CASSLESRTGHNQPQHF. DNA for the CDR3: TGTGCCAGCAGCTTAGAGTCTCGGACAGGGCACAATCAGCCCCAGCATTTT.

This clonotype occurred many times. The gene calls are TRBV7-8 and TRBJ1-1; D unresolved. The ends were cut back, 5 bases at V and 5 bases at J, with 12 bases in the middle. The CDR3 runs 13 residues. Germline V gives CDR1 SGHVS, CDR2 FQNEAQ. CDR3 sequence (DNA): TGTGCCAGCAGCCCCCTGGGGTGGACTGAAGCTTTCTTT. Residues: CASSPLGWTEAFF. Full variable domain (rest looked up from reference TRBV7-8 and TRBJ1-1): GAGVSQSPRYKVAKRGQDVALRCDPISGHVSLFWYQQALGQGPEFLTYFQNEAQLDKSGLPSDRFFAERPEGSVSTLKIQRTQQEDSAVYLCASSPLGWTEAFFGQGTRLTVV.